This entry describes one T cell receptor (beta chain). This sample is drawn from a study of blood T cell repertoires in COVID-19. Across the study: The cDNA or gDNA used as material had been derived from T cells, B-cell-depleted T cells, or PBMCs.

The data were produced by immunoSEQ multiplex PCR, yet TCRdb's version contains in-frame clones alone and is incomplete. Of approximately 31,000 clones listed, just over 90% were seen once; the top ten hold approximately 4%. Germline lookup yields CDR1 SGDLS and CDR2 YYNGEE. V dropped 4 bases and J dropped 5; count of bases not matched to a gene: 5. This CDR3 has 14 amino acids. The genes are TRBV9 and TRBJ2-2; 7 bases map to TRBD1. The TCR originated in a man in his sixties with acute or convalescent COVID-19. The source material was peripheral blood. CDR3 in amino acids: CASSSGQITGELFF. The CDR3 DNA is TGTGCCAGCAGCTCGGGACAGATAACCGGGGAGCTGTTTTTT.